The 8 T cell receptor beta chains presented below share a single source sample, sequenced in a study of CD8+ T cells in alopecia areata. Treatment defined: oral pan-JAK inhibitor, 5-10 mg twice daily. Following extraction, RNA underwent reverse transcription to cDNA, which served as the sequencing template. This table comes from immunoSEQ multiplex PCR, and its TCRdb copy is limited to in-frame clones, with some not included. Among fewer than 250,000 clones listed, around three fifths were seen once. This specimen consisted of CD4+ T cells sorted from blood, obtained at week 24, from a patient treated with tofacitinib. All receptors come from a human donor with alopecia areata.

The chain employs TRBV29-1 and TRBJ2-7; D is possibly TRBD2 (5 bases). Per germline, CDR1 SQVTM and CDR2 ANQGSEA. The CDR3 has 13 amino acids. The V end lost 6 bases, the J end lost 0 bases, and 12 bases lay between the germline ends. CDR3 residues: CSVDGRDSYEQYF. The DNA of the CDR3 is TGCAGCGTGGACGGCCGGGACTCCTACGAGCAGTACTTC.

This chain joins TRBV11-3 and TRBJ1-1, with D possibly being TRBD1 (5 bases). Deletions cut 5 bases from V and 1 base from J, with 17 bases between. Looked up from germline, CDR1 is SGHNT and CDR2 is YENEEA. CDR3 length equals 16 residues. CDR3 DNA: TGTGCCAGCAGCACCTACTTGGGACGATCGAACACTGAAGCTTTCTTT. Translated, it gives CASSTYLGRSNTEAFF.

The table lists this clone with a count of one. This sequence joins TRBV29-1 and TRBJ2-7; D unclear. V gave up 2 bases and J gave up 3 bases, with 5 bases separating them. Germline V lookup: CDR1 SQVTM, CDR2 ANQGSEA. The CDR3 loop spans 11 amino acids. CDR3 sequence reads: CSVENGYEQYF. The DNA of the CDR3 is TGCAGCGTTGAAAACGGCTACGAGCAGTACTTC.

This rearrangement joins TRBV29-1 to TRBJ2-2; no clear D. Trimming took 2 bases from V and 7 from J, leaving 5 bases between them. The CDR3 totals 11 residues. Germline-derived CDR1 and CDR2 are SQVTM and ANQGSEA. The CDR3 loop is CSVENVGELFF. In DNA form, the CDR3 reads TGCAGCGTTGAAAACGTCGGGGAGCTGTTTTTT.

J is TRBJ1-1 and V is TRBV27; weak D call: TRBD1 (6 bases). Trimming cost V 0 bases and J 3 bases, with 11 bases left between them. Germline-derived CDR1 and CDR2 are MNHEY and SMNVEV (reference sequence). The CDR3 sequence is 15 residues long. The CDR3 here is CASSLSSDRYTEAFF. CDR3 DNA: TGTGCCAGCAGTTTATCATCGGACAGATACACTGAAGCTTTCTTT.

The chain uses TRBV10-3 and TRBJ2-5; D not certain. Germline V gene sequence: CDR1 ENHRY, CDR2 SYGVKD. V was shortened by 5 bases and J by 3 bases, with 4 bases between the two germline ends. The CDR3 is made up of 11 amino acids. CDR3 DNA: TGTGCCATCAGTCAGAAAGAGACCCAGTACTTC. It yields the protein CAISQKETQYF.

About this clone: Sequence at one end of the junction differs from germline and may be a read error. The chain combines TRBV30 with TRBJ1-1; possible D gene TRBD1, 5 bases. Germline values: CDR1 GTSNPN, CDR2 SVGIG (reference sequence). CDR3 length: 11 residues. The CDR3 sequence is CAWSHTGGDYF. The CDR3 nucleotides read TGTGCCTGGAGCCATACGGGGGGAGATTACTTT. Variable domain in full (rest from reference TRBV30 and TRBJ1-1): SQTIHQWPATLVQPVGSPLSLECTVEGTSNPNLYWYRQAAGRGLQLLFYSVGIGQISSEVPQNLSASRPQDRQFILSSKKLLLSDSGFYLCAWSHTGGDYFGQGTRLTVV.

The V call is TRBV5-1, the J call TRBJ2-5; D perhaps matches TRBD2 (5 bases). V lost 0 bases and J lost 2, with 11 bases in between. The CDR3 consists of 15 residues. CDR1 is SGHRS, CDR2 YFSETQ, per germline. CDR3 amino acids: CASSLVSSGQETQYF. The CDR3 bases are TGCGCCAGCAGCTTGGTTTCCAGCGGACAAGAGACCCAGTACTTC.